These 9 T cell receptor beta chains were all obtained from the same sample, sequenced in a study of blood T cell repertoires in COVID-19. The protocol was immunoSEQ multiplex PCR, while the TCRdb copy is restricted to in-frame clones and leaves out a portion. The sample lists 150,000 to 200,000 clones; 80% to 90% were seen once. The sample taken for sequencing was peripheral blood. Every receptor here comes from a man aged 65-85 years with active or convalescent COVID-19.

This chain connects TRBV28 to TRBJ1-1; 7 bases fit TRBD1. Germline lookup yields CDR1 MDHEN and CDR2 SYDVKM. The CDR3 consists of 14 residues. Trimming cost V 4 bases and J 1 base; bases outside gene matches: 3. The CDR3 DNA reads as TGTGCCAGCAGTTCCTACAGGGGGAACACTGAAGCTTTCTTT. It specifies CASSSYRGNTEAFF.

This chain joins TRBV4-1 and TRBJ1-1, with D tentatively TRBD1 (6 bases). V was clipped by 1 base and J by 3 bases, with 15 bases between them. This CDR3 has 16 residues. Germline CDR1 is MGHRA and CDR2 is YSYEKL. The DNA of the CDR3 is TGCGCCAGCAGCCAAGTCGGAATGCCAGGGGACACTGAAGCTTTCTTT. Translating gives CASSQVGMPGDTEAFF.

The chain has TRBV4-1 and TRBJ2-3, with D perhaps matching TRBD2 (5 bases). CDR1 MGHRA and CDR2 YSYEKL come from the germline V gene. V gave up 0 bases and J gave up 0 bases, with 13 bases separating them. CDR3 length: 17 amino acids. CDR3 coding DNA: TGCGCCAGCAGCCAAGATCCTGGACTGGCTAGCACAGATACGCAGTATTTT. Translating gives CASSQDPGLASTDTQYF.

This rearrangement joins TRBV2 to TRBJ1-6, with 9 bases fitting TRBD1. This CDR3 is built from 14 residues. V shed 6 bases, J shed 5 bases, and the junction held 2 bases outside the gene matches. Germline lookup yields CDR1 SNHLY and CDR2 FYNNEI. The CDR3 spells CASRRDRDNSPLHF. In DNA form, the CDR3 reads TGTGCCAGCAGGCGGGACAGGGATAATTCACCCCTCCACTTT.

The chain recombines TRBV11-2 with TRBJ2-2; TRBD1 is a possible D gene (5 bases). This CDR3 comprises 14 residues. The V end was cut by 0 bases, the J end by 5 bases, with 7 bases between. CDR1 SGHAT and CDR2 FQNNGV come from the germline V gene. In DNA form, the CDR3 reads TGTGCCAGCAGCTTAGAGGCAGGGACCGGGGAGCTGTTTTTT. Translation gives CASSLEAGTGELFF.

V usage is TRBV7-9 and J usage is TRBJ2-5, with D uncertain. V lost 3 bases, J lost 7 bases, and 9 bases lay in between. CDR3 length equals 12 residues. Germline V CDR1 and CDR2: SEHNR, FQNEAQ (reference sequence). CDR3 amino acids: CASSFESRTQYF. For the CDR3, the DNA is TGTGCCAGCAGCTTTGAGAGTCGGACCCAGTACTTC.

The rearrangement uses TRBV6-2 or TRBV6-3 and TRBJ1-2, with D hard to call. Trimming removed 5 bases at V and 0 bases at J, with 19 bases between. CDR1 MNHEY and CDR2 SVGEGT come from the germline V gene. The CDR3 has 17 residues. The CDR3 protein is CASSPIAGKKPNYGYTF. In DNA form, the CDR3 reads TGTGCCAGCAGTCCCATAGCCGGGAAAAAACCTAACTATGGCTACACCTTC.

This clone was recorded once. The V and J genes are TRBV28 and TRBJ1-3; unclear D gene. CDR1 is MDHEN and CDR2 is SYDVKM in the germline V gene. Trimming stripped 3 bases from V and 5 bases from J, with 11 bases between. This CDR3 spans 14 amino acids. The CDR3 DNA follows: TGTGCCAGCAGTTTCAGGCCTCCCCGAAACACCATATATTTT. The encoded protein is CASSFRPPRNTIYF. Combining the CDR3 with reference TRBV28 and TRBJ1-3 gives the whole variable domain DVKVTQSSRYLVKRTGEKVFLECVQDMDHENMFWYRQDPGLGLRLIYFSYDVKMKEKGDIPEGYSVSREKKERFSLILESASTNQTSMYLCASSFRPPRNTIYFGEGSWLTVV.

This clone was recorded once. As DNA, the CDR3 is TGTGCCAGCCGACGGGAATCCTATAATTCACCCCTCCACTTT. It encodes CASRRESYNSPLHF. The chain is built from TRBV27 and TRBJ1-6; D not certain. CDR1 MNHEY and CDR2 SMNVEV come from the germline V gene (reference sequence). The CDR3 has 14 amino acids. Trimming stripped 8 bases from V and 1 base from J, with 9 bases between.